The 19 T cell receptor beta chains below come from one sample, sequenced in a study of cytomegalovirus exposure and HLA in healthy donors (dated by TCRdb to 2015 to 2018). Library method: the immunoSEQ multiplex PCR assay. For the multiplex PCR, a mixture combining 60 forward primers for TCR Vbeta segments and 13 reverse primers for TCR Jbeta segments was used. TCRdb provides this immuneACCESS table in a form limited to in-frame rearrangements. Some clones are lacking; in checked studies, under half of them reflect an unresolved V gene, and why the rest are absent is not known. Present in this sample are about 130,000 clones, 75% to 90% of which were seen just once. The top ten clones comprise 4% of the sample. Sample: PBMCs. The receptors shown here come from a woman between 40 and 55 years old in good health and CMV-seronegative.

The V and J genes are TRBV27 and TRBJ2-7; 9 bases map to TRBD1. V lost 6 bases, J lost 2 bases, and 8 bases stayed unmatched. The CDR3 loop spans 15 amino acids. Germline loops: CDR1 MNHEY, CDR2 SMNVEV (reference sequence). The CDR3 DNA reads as TGTGCCAGCAGACTTACCGGGACAGGGCCCTACGAGCAGTACTTC. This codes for CASRLTGTGPYEQYF.

Here the CDR3 reads CASSAFPGTGYEQYF. CDR3 nucleotide sequence: TGTGCCAGCAGTGCTTTCCCCGGGACAGGCTACGAGCAGTACTTC. The chain joins TRBV6-4 to TRBJ2-7; 8 nucleotides line up with TRBD1. Germline CDR1 is MRHNA and CDR2 is SNTAGT. The V and J ends lost 4 bases and 3 bases, in that order; junction bases with no gene match: 8. There are 15 residues in the CDR3.

As DNA, the CDR3 is TGTGCCAGCAGCTCGGACAGGGGAGAGGGGTACTTC. Translated, it gives CASSSDRGEGYF. The rearrangement joins TRBV5-4 to TRBJ2-5; 9 nucleotides line up with TRBD1. Trimming at V came to 3 bases and at J to 13 bases, leaving 7 bases not matched to a gene. The CDR3 is made up of 12 amino acids. Germline lookup yields CDR1 SGHNT and CDR2 YYREEE (reference sequence). Combining the CDR3 with reference TRBV5-4 and TRBJ2-5 gives the whole variable domain ETGVTQSPTHLIKTRGQQVTLRCSSQSGHNTVSWYQQALGQGPQFIFQYYREEENGRGNFPPRFSGLQFPNYSSELNVNALELDDSALYLCASSSDRGEGYFGPGTRLLVL.

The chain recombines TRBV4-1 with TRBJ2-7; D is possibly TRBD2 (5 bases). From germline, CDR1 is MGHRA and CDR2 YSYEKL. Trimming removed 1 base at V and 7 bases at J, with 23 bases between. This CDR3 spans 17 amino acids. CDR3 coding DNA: TGCGCCAGCAGCCAAGGATCCGGGGTGCTGAGCCGTAGGGAGCAGTACTTC. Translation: CASSQGSGVLSRREQYF.

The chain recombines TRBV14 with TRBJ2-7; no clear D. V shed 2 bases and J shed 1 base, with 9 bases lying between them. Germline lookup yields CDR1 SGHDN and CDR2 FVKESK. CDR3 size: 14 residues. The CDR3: CASSQIQLSYEQYF. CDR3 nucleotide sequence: TGTGCCAGCAGCCAAATCCAGTTGTCCTACGAGCAGTACTTC.

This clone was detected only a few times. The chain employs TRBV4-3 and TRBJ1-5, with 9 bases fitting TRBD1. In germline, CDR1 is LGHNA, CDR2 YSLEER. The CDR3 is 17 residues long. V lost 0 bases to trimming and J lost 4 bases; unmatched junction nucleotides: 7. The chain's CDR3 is CASSQDLVGTGNQPQHF. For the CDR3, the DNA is TGCGCCAGCAGCCAAGATCTTGTCGGGACAGGGAATCAGCCCCAGCATTTT.

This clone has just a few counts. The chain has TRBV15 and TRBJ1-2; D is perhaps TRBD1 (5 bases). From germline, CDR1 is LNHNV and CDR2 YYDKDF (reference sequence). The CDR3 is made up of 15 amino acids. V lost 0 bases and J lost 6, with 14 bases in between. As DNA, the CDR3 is TGTGCCACCAGCAGAGATGTGGTAGGGGTCGATGGCTACACCTTC. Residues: CATSRDVVGVDGYTF.

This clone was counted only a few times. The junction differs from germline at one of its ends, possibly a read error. The CDR3 loop reads CSSRGTGPNSPLHF. CDR3 coding DNA: TGTTCCAGCAGGGGGACAGGGCCTAATTCACCCCTCCACTTT. The V gene is TRBV7-9, the J gene TRBJ1-6; 9 bases are shared with TRBD1. The length of the CDR3 is 14 residues. Germline V CDR1 and CDR2: SEHNR, FQNEAQ (reference sequence).

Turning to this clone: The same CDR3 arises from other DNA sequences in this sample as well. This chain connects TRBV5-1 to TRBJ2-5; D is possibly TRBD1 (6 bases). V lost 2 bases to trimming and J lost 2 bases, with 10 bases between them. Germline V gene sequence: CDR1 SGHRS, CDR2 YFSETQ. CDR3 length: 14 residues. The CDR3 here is CASSLSGVQETQYF. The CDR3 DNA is TGCGCCAGCAGCTTATCAGGGGTGCAAGAGACCCAGTACTTC.

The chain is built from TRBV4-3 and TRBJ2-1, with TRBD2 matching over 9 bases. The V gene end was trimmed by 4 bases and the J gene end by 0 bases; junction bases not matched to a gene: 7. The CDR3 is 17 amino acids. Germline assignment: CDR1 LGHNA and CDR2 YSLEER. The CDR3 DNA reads TGCGCCAGCAGCCCCCGGGTGCGGGGGGGCTCCTACAATGAGCAGTTCTTC. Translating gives CASSPRVRGGSYNEQFF.

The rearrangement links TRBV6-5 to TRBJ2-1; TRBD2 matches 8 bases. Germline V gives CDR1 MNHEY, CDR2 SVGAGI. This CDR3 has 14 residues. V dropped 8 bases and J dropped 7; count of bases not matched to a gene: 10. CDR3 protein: CASGVAGRGNEQFF. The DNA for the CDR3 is TGTGCCAGCGGTGTAGCGGGAAGGGGGAATGAGCAGTTCTTC.

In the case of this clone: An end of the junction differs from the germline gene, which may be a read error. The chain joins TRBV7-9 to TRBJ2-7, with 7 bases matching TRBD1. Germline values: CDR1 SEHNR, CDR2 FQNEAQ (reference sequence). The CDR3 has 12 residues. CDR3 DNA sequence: TGTGCCAGCAGCTCCCTTCTGGGACAGATGCAGTTC. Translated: CASSSLLGQMQF.

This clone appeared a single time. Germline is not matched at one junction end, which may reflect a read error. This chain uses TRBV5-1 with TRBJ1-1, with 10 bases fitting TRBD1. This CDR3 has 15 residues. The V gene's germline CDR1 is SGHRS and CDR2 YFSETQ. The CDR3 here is CASRPQGQGNTEASF. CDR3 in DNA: TGCGCCAGCAGGCCCCAGGGACAGGGGAACACTGAAGCTTCCTTT.

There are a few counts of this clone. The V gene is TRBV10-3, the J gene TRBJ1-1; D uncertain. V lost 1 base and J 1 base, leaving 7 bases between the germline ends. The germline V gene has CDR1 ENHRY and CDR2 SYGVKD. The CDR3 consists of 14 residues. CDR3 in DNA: TGTGCCATCAGTGAGTTTACAGCGAACACTGAAGCTTTCTTT. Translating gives CAISEFTANTEAFF.

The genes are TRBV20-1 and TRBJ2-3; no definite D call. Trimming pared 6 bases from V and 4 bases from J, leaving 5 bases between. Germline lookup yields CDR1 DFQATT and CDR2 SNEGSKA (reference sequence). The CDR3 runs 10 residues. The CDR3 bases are TGCAGTGCCAGGTCAGATACGCAGTATTTT. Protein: CSARSDTQYF.

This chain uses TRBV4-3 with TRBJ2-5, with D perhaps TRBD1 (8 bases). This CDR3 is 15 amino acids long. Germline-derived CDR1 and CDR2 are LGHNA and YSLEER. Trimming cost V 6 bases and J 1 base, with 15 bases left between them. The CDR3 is CASSTNRGGQETQYF. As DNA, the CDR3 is TGCGCCAGCAGTACGAACAGGGGGGGCCAAGAGACCCAGTACTTC.

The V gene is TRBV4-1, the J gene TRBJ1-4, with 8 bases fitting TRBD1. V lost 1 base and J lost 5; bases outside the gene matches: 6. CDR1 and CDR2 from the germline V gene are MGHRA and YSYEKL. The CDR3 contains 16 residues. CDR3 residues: CASSQGYRGSNEKLFF. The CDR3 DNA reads TGCGCCAGCAGCCAAGGTTACAGGGGGTCCAATGAAAAACTGTTTTTT.

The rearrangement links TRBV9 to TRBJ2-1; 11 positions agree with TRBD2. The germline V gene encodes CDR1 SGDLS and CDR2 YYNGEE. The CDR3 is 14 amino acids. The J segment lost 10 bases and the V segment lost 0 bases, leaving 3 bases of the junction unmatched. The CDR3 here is CASSVAGTSGEQFF. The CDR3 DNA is TGTGCCAGCAGCGTAGCAGGGACTAGCGGAGAGCAGTTCTTC.

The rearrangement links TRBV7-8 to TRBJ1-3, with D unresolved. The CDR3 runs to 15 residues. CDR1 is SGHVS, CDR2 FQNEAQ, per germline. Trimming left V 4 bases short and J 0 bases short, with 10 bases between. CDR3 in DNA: TGTGCCAGCAGCTCCACTGCTTTCTCTGGAAACACCATATATTTT. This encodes CASSSTAFSGNTIYF.